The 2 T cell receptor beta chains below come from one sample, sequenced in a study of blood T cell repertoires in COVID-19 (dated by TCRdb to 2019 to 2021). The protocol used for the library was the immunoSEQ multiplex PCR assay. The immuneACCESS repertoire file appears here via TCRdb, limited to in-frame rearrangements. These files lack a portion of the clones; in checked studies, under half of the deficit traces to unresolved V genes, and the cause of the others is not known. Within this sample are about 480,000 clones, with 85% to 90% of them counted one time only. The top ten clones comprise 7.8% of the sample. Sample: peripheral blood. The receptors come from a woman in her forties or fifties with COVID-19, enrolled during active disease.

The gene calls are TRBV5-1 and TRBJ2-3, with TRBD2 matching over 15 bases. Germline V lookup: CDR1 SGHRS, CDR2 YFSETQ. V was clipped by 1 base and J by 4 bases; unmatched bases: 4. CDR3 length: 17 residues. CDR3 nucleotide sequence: TGCGCCAGCAGCTTGAACGGACTAGCGGGGGGGTCAGATACGCAGTATTTT. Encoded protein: CASSLNGLAGGSDTQYF.

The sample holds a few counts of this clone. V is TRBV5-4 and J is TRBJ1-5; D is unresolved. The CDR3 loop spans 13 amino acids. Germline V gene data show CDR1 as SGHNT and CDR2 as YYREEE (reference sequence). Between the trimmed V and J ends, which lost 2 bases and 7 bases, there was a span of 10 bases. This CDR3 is CASSLSGGQPQHF. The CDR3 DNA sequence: TGTGCCAGCAGCTTAAGTGGCGGACAGCCCCAGCATTTT.